The 27 T cell receptor beta chains given below trace back to one sample, sequenced in a study of early T cells in non-severe SARS-CoV-2 infection. TCRdb reanalysed the 5' RACE reads using MiXCR and keeps one entry per CDR3 protein. The sample holds around 40,000 distinct CDR3 sequences, around 6.5% seen once. The sequenced sample consisted of whole blood. All receptors come from an adult who was a healthcare worker with PCR-confirmed SARS-CoV-2 infection or an uninfected control (not recorded which).

The sample holds many counts of this clonotype. V gene TRBV5-5 combines with J gene TRBJ2-1, with D maybe TRBD1 (6 bases). The CDR3 runs to 14 residues. The germline V and J ends were trimmed by 2 bases and 6 bases, with 12 bases remaining between them. Per germline, CDR1 SGHKS and CDR2 YYEKEE (reference sequence). The CDR3 sequence is CASSLTGYGNEQFF. CDR3 bases: TGTGCCAGCAGCTTAACAGGGTACGGCAATGAGCAGTTCTTC. Variable domain in full (rest from reference TRBV5-5 and TRBJ2-1): DAGVTQSPTHLIKTRGQQVTLRCSPISGHKSVSWYQQVLGQGPQFIFQYYEKEERGRGNFPDRFSARQFPNYSSELNVNALLLGDSALYLCASSLTGYGNEQFFGPGTRLTVL.

This clonotype occurred many times. The rearrangement links TRBV2 to TRBJ2-1; 16 nucleotides line up with TRBD2. Germline V gene sequence: CDR1 SNHLY, CDR2 FYNNEI. V trimming: 7 bases; J trimming: 6 bases; junction bases outside the gene matches: 12. The CDR3 runs 18 residues. As DNA, the CDR3 is TGTGCCAGCACCCCCGGGACTAGCGGGAGGGCCGCTGGCAATGAGCAGTTCTTC. This sequence encodes CASTPGTSGRAAGNEQFF.

This clonotype occurred a few times. The chain is built from TRBV12-3 or TRBV12-4 and TRBJ1-1; D is unclear. This CDR3 comprises 14 residues. Trimming shortened V by 3 bases and J by 2 bases, and 10 bases separated the two germline ends. DNA for the CDR3: TGTGCCAGCAGTTTCTCGGCGGTTAACACTGAAGCTTTCTTT. This translates into CASSFSAVNTEAFF.

This clonotype was detected ten times or more. The rearrangement joins TRBV24-1 to TRBJ2-6, with D unresolved. The CDR3 consists of 13 residues. The V end lost 9 bases, the J end lost 0 bases, and 5 bases lay between the germline ends. Per germline, CDR1 KGHDR and CDR2 SFDVKD. CDR3 sequence reads: CATAVSGANVLTF. The CDR3 region has the DNA TGTGCCACCGCCGTCTCTGGGGCCAACGTCCTGACTTTC.

The chain carries TRBV20-1 and TRBJ2-2, with TRBD1 matching 7 bases. The germline V gene encodes CDR1 DFQATT and CDR2 SNEGSKA (reference sequence). This CDR3 is 14 amino acids long. The ends lost 2 bases at V and 9 bases at J; junction bases unmatched: 9. The CDR3 sequence: CSARKGADGRELFF. As DNA, the CDR3 is TGCAGTGCTAGAAAGGGGGCAGATGGCCGGGAGCTGTTTTTT.

Ten or more counts support this clonotype. CDR3 bases: TGTGCCAGCAGTTACTTACAGGGTGACCCTGGGGATACGCAGTATTTT. Translated, it gives CASSYLQGDPGDTQYF. J is TRBJ2-3 and V is TRBV6-6, with D maybe TRBD1 (6 bases). This CDR3 comprises 16 residues. Germline CDR1 MNHNY, CDR2 SVGAGI (reference sequence). Trimming removed 1 base at V and 6 bases at J, with 17 bases between.

This clonotype was seen many times. The chain uses TRBV20-1 and TRBJ2-3; 7 bases map to TRBD2. This CDR3 is 15 amino acids long. Unmatched junction bases numbered 10, after V lost 5 bases and J lost 2 bases. Per germline, CDR1 DFQATT and CDR2 SNEGSKA (reference sequence). CDR3 sequence reads: CSAYREVLATDTQYF. As DNA, the CDR3 is TGCAGTGCTTACCGGGAGGTATTAGCCACAGATACGCAGTATTTT.

This clonotype was recorded many times. The chain employs TRBV11-2 and TRBJ2-1; tentative D call: TRBD1 (6 bases). Trimming cost V 5 bases and J 2 bases, with 13 bases left between them. The CDR3 is 15 amino acids. Germline CDR1 and CDR2: SGHAT and FQNNGV. DNA of the CDR3: TGTGCCAGCAGCCTAGCACAGGGAACCTACAATGAGCAGTTCTTC. This codes for CASSLAQGTYNEQFF.

In its sample, this clonotype was seen a few times. The V and J genes are TRBV11-2 and TRBJ2-7; D call uncertain. The germline gives CDR1 SGHAT, CDR2 FQNNGV. V dropped 2 bases and J dropped 1 base, with 9 bases sitting between them. The CDR3 consists of 14 residues. The CDR3 nucleotides are TGTGCCAGCAGCTTACAATCACAGTCCTACGAGCAGTACTTC. Its protein product is CASSLQSQSYEQYF.

This clonotype has ten or more counts. This chain connects TRBV2 to TRBJ1-3; 7 bases fit TRBD1. Germline CDR1 reads SNHLY; CDR2 reads FYNNEI. V gave up 7 bases and J gave up 6 bases; unmatched junction bases: 9. The CDR3 spans 14 residues. CDR3 amino acids: CASTSDRAENTIYF. Written as DNA, the CDR3 is TGTGCCAGCACTTCCGACAGGGCTGAAAACACCATATATTTT.

Concerning this clonotype: The junction shows a germline mismatch at one end, possibly a read error. V is TRBV28 and J is TRBJ2-7; D is uncertain. The CDR3 runs 12 residues. CDR1 is MDHEN and CDR2 is SYDVKM in the germline V gene. The CDR3 protein is CASNNLRYGQYF. CDR3 sequence (DNA): TGTGCCAGCAATAACCTCCGGTACGGGCAGTACTTC.

This clonotype has ten or more counts. J is TRBJ1-2 and V is TRBV20-1, with no clear D. Germline V gives CDR1 DFQATT, CDR2 SNEGSKA (reference sequence). Trimming shortened V by 3 bases and J by 2 bases, and 13 bases separated the two germline ends. The length of the CDR3 is 14 residues. This CDR3 is CSASRTGVNYGYTF. The CDR3 region has the DNA TGCAGTGCTAGTAGGACGGGTGTGAACTATGGCTACACCTTC.

The chain couples TRBV20-1 to TRBJ1-1, with D perhaps TRBD1 (6 bases). V shed 3 bases and J shed 3 bases, with 11 bases lying between them. Germline V gene lookup returns CDR1 DFQATT and CDR2 SNEGSKA (reference sequence). The CDR3 has 13 amino acids. The CDR3 sequence: CSASRGGDTEAFF. DNA of the CDR3: TGCAGTGCTAGCAGGGGTGGGGACACTGAAGCTTTCTTT.

This clonotype was found many times. The chain employs TRBV4-1 and TRBJ2-5; 16 bases agree with TRBD2. Germline assignment: CDR1 MGHRA and CDR2 YSYEKL. CDR3 length: 18 amino acids. With 3 bases clipped from V and 7 bases from J, the junction kept 11 bases outside the gene matches. CDR3 nucleotides: TGCGCCAGCAGCCACCTACCCGGGACTAGCGGGAGGGCCCGGACCCAGTACTTC. As protein: CASSHLPGTSGRARTQYF.

V and J are TRBV6-5 and TRBJ2-7; unclear D gene. V dropped 0 bases and J dropped 4 bases, with 10 bases sitting between them. The CDR3 runs 14 residues. CDR1 and CDR2 (germline): MNHEY, SVGAGI. The CDR3 loop reads CASSYSTWGYEQYF. CDR3 DNA: TGTGCCAGCAGTTACTCGACTTGGGGATACGAGCAGTACTTC.

This clonotype was found many times. The chain uses TRBV6-1 and TRBJ1-4; 9 bases map to TRBD1. CDR3 length: 16 residues. Trimming removed 3 bases from V and 6 bases from J; junction bases left unmatched: 8. From germline, CDR1 is MNHNS and CDR2 SASEGT. The CDR3 reads CASSEAPGTGHEKLFF. The DNA of the CDR3 is TGTGCCAGCAGTGAGGCCCCCGGGACAGGGCATGAAAAACTGTTTTTT.

This clonotype was picked up many times. CDR3 DNA: TGCAGTGCTAGAGCCGAGCGGGAGGGCCTGCACACCGGGGAGCTGTTTTTT. It codes for CSARAEREGLHTGELFF. The gene calls are TRBV20-1 and TRBJ2-2; TRBD2 aligns across 10 bases. The V gene end was trimmed by 1 base and the J gene end by 3 bases; junction bases not matched to a gene: 8. Germline V gene data show CDR1 as DFQATT and CDR2 as SNEGSKA (reference sequence). This CDR3 is built from 17 residues.

There are many counts of this clonotype. V gene TRBV12-3 or TRBV12-4 combines with J gene TRBJ1-1, with D unclear. V was trimmed by 4 bases and J by 4 bases, leaving 1 base between them. This CDR3 has 10 residues. In DNA, the CDR3 is TGTGCCAGCAGTTCCACTGAAGCTTTCTTT. This gives the protein CASSSTEAFF.

Many counts were recorded for this clonotype. The genes are TRBV7-2 and TRBJ1-2; TRBD1 is a possible D gene (5 bases). Germline CDR1 SGHTA, CDR2 FQGNSA. The CDR3 spans 16 residues. V was trimmed by 7 bases and J by 7 bases, leaving 25 bases between them. For the CDR3, the DNA is TGTGCCAGCACCTTGAGGAAAAACTGGGACGCGGCTGGCTACACCTTC. This gives the protein CASTLRKNWDAAGYTF.

This clonotype was seen repeatedly, ten times or more. The chain is built from TRBV27 and TRBJ2-1, with D hard to call. The CDR3 is 15 residues long. Trimming cost V 0 bases and J 0 bases, with 6 bases left between them. CDR1 and CDR2 from the germline V gene are MNHEY and SMNVEV (reference sequence). CDR3 sequence: CASSLSQYSYNEQFF. DNA of the CDR3: TGTGCCAGCAGTTTATCTCAGTACTCCTACAATGAGCAGTTCTTC.

This clonotype was recorded a few times. V and J are TRBV5-1 and TRBJ2-7, with D possibly matching TRBD1 (5 bases). Trimming cost V 0 bases and J 10 bases, with 17 bases left between them. The CDR3 runs 14 residues. Germline values: CDR1 SGHRS, CDR2 YFSETQ. CDR3 amino acids: CASSLEGKAGAQYF. The CDR3, as DNA: TGCGCCAGCAGCTTGGAGGGGAAGGCTGGAGCCCAGTACTTC.

This clonotype was observed many times. V gene TRBV21-1 combines with J gene TRBJ2-5. TRBV21-1 constitutes a pseudogene. CDR3 length equals 10 residues. CDR3 in DNA: TGTGCCAGCGGGAAAGAGACCCAGTACTTC. This translates into CASGKETQYF.

The rearrangement uses TRBV28 and TRBJ2-5; TRBD2 aligns across 7 bases. The germline gives CDR1 MDHEN, CDR2 SYDVKM. The CDR3 contains 13 residues. With 6 bases clipped from V and 5 bases from J, the junction kept 6 bases outside the gene matches. DNA of the CDR3: TGTGCCAGCAGGGGGAGGGCCCTGGAGACCCAGTACTTC. Protein product: CASRGRALETQYF.

This clonotype was recorded at least ten times. The chain joins TRBV2 to TRBJ2-7; D ambiguous. Germline CDR1 and CDR2: SNHLY and FYNNEI. There are 14 residues in the CDR3. Between the trimmed V and J ends, which lost 1 base and 0 bases, there was a span of 7 bases. The CDR3 spells CASSEDGFSYEQYF. Written as DNA, the CDR3 is TGTGCCAGCAGTGAAGACGGCTTCTCCTACGAGCAGTACTTC.

This clonotype was observed many times. The CDR3 sequence is CASSLGPYNEQFF. In DNA, the CDR3 is TGTGCCAGCAGCTTGGGACCTTACAATGAGCAGTTCTTC. The J gene is TRBJ2-1, the V gene TRBV7-2; D could derive from TRBD1 or TRBD2 (5 bases each). The length of the CDR3 is 13 residues. With 3 bases removed from V and 4 bases from J, the gap between germline ends came to 7 bases. Germline V lookup: CDR1 SGHTA, CDR2 FQGNSA.

At least ten counts were recorded for this clonotype. The V call is TRBV12-3 or TRBV12-4, the J call TRBJ1-5; D unresolved. Trimming removed 3 bases from V and 2 bases from J, with 11 bases in between. The CDR3 is 15 residues long. The CDR3 loop is CASSLTFGGNQPQHF. DNA for the CDR3: TGTGCCAGCAGTTTGACGTTCGGGGGCAATCAGCCCCAGCATTTT.

Many counts were recorded for this clonotype. This rearrangement joins TRBV5-6 to TRBJ2-1, with 9 bases matching TRBD2. The junction had 7 bases not matched to a gene; V was cut back by 4 bases and J by 5 bases. CDR1 is SGHDT and CDR2 is YYEEEE in the germline V gene. This CDR3 contains 15 residues. The CDR3 loop is CASSLSGLAHNEQFF. Written as DNA, the CDR3 is TGTGCCAGCAGCCTATCGGGACTAGCCCACAATGAGCAGTTCTTC.